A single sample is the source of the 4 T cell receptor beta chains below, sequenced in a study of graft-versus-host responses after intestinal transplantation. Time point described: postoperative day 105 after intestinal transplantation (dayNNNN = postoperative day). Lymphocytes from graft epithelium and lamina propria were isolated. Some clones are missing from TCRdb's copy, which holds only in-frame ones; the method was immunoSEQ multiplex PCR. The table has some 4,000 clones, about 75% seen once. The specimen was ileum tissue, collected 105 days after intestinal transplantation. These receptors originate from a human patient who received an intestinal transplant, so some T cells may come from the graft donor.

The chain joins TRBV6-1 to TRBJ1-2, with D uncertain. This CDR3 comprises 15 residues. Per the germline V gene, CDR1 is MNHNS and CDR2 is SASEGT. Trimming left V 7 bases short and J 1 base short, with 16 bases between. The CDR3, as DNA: TGTGCCAGCAAAGACCCGCTTTACCTTAACTATGGCTACACCTTC. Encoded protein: CASKDPLYLNYGYTF.

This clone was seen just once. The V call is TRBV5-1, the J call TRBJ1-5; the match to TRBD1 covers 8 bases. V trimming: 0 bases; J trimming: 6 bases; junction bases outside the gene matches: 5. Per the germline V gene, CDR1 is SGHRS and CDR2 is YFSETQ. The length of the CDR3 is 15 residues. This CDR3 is CASSLGRGRPQPQHF. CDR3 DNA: TGCGCCAGCAGCTTGGGCAGGGGGCGACCTCAGCCCCAGCATTTT.

The CDR3 protein is CASSLSPTVAYTGELFF. CDR3 sequence (DNA): TGTGCCAGCAGCTTAAGTCCGACGGTAGCCTACACCGGGGAGCTGTTTTTT. This rearrangement joins TRBV7-7 to TRBJ2-2; unclear D gene. V shed 2 bases and J shed 3 bases, with 16 bases lying between them. From germline, CDR1 is SSHAT and CDR2 FNYEAQ (reference sequence). The CDR3 totals 17 residues.

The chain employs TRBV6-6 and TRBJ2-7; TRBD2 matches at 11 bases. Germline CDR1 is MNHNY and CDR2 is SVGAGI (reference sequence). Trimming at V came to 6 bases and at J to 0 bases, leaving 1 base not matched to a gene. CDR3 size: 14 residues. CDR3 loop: CASRTSGSSYEQYF. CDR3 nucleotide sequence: TGTGCCAGCAGAACTAGCGGGAGCTCCTACGAGCAGTACTTC.